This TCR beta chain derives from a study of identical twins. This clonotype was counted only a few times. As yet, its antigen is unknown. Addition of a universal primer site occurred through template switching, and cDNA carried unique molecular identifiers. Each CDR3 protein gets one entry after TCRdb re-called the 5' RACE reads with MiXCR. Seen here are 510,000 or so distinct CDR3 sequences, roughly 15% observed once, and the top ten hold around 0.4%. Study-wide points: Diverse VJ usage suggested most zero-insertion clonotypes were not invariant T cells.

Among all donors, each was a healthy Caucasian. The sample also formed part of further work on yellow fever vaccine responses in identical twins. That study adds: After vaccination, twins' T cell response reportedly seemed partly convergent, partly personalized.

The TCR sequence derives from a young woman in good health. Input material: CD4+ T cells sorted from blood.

The CDR3 reads CASSLVELTANTGELFF. The CDR3 coding sequence is TGTGCCAGCAGCTTAGTGGAGCTTACGGCGAACACCGGGGAGCTGTTTTTT. This chain joins TRBV3-1 and TRBJ2-2, with D hard to call. With 5 bases removed from V and 0 bases from J, the gap between germline ends came to 16 bases. Germline CDR1 reads LGHDT; CDR2 reads YNNKEL (reference sequence). CDR3 length: 17 residues.